This TCR beta chain is from a study of T cell changes during pregnancy in multiple sclerosis. The repertoire was sequenced with immunoSEQ multiplex PCR; TCRdb's copy has only in-frame clones and lacks some. The sample has under 75,000 clones, about nine tenths seen once; the top ten hold 0.29%. From germline, CDR1 is SGHTA and CDR2 FQGTGA. The CDR3 runs to 16 residues. V was pared by 5 bases and J by 0 bases, with 13 bases between. The specimen was CD4+ T cells from peripheral blood mononuclear cells, collected after pregnancy. The clonotype comes from a female donor with multiple sclerosis, enrolled in a pregnancy study. This rearrangement joins TRBV7-3 to TRBJ2-2; D not resolved. The CDR3: CASSDRVPPNTGELFF. CDR3 nucleotides: TGTGCCAGCAGCGACCGGGTTCCCCCGAACACCGGGGAGCTGTTTTTT.